The source of this TCR beta chain is a study of cytomegalovirus exposure and HLA in healthy donors. The PCR used 60 Vbeta and 13 Jbeta primers. How the authors handled the data: It was a later analysis that counted tens of millions of unique TCR beta chains, of which approximately 11 million were shared. The table came from immunoSEQ multiplex PCR; TCRdb's copy has only in-frame clones and leaves some out. Clone size and the V and J calls come from that table; the DNA yielded D and trimming. Here the sample spans more than 150,000 clones, about 88% being singletons. Of note for this clone: Its antigen remains unknown.

The study, taken as a whole, reports: The only immune exposure information that was available was CMV serostatus. Follow-up analysis later connected one missense variant in DCLRE1C with trimming of TCR beta V- and J-genes. Among the sequence variants, a highly shared cluster was likely an artifact of sequencing.

Trimming stripped 3 bases from V and 5 bases from J, with 14 bases between. This CDR3 has 15 amino acids. Germline lookup yields CDR1 SGHRS and CDR2 YFSETQ. V is TRBV5-1 and J is TRBJ1-4; tentatively, D is TRBD1 (6 bases). The sequencing input was PBMCs. The origin of this receptor is a girl under three years old in good health and CMV-seronegative. In DNA, the CDR3 is TGCGCCAGCAGCTCGCAACAGGGTACAAATGAAAAACTGTTTTTT. Its translation is CASSSQQGTNEKLFF.